One sample yielded the 27 T cell receptor beta chains listed below, sequenced in a study of T-cell memory formation after mild COVID-19. TCRdb itself ran the 5' RACE reads through MiXCR, one entry per CDR3 protein. The table records 400,000 or so distinct CDR3 sequences, 15% to 20% of them present only once. The sequenced sample consisted of PBMCs or a T cell subset sorted from them (not recorded which). These receptors all stem from an adult woman who had mild COVID-19 (a few samples of this study predate the infection). Cell type and time point are not known.

The chain has TRBV7-9 and TRBJ2-1, with TRBD2 as a possible D gene (5 bases). The CDR3 length is 13 residues. V gave up 3 bases and J gave up 9 bases, with 12 bases separating them. Germline CDR1 SEHNR, CDR2 FQNEAQ (reference sequence). This CDR3 is CASSFVGVSEQFF. For the CDR3, the DNA is TGTGCCAGCAGCTTCGTGGGAGTAAGTGAGCAGTTCTTC.

The rearrangement uses TRBV5-1 and TRBJ2-2; D not certain. Trimming shortened V by 2 bases and J by 4 bases, and 12 bases separated the two germline ends. The CDR3 consists of 15 residues. Germline-derived CDR1 and CDR2 are SGHRS and YFSETQ. CDR3: CASSFTATGTGELFF. CDR3 sequence (DNA): TGCGCCAGCAGCTTCACCGCGACTGGCACCGGGGAGCTGTTTTTT.

The chain joins TRBV9 to TRBJ2-2, with 9 bases aligning to TRBD1. The CDR3 is made up of 15 amino acids. The trim removed 2 bases at V and 4 bases at J, leaving 3 bases unmatched. Germline V gene sequence: CDR1 SGDLS, CDR2 YYNGEE. The CDR3 reads CASSVGTGSTGELFF. CDR3 sequence (DNA): TGTGCCAGCAGCGTGGGGACAGGGTCCACCGGGGAGCTGTTTTTT.

This clonotype was seen a handful of times. The rearrangement uses TRBV30 and TRBJ2-7; 7 nucleotides line up with TRBD1. The CDR3 is made up of 17 amino acids. Germline V lookup: CDR1 GTSNPN, CDR2 SVGIG (reference sequence). The trim removed 0 bases at V and 0 bases at J, leaving 11 bases unmatched. CDR3 region: CAWSVMVWTGNSYEQYF. The CDR3 DNA is TGTGCCTGGAGTGTAATGGTTTGGACAGGTAACTCCTACGAGCAGTACTTC.

The V gene is TRBV11-2, the J gene TRBJ2-1; D is unresolved. Trimming removed 10 bases from V and 4 bases from J, with 17 bases in between. CDR3 size: 14 residues. Germline CDR1 SGHAT, CDR2 FQNNGV. The CDR3 sequence: CATTPRTPYNEQFF. The CDR3 coding sequence is TGTGCCACTACGCCGAGGACCCCGTACAATGAGCAGTTCTTC. The complete variable domain, with remaining parts taken from reference TRBV11-2 and TRBJ2-1, reads EAGVAQSPRYKIIEKRQSVAFWCNPISGHATLYWYQQILGQGPKLLIQFQNNGVVDDSQLPKDRFSAERLKGVDSTLKIQPAKLEDSAVYLCATTPRTPYNEQFFGPGTRLTVL.

The rearrangement links TRBV2 to TRBJ2-3; D not certain. Germline CDR1 SNHLY, CDR2 FYNNEI. There are 15 residues in the CDR3. The V end was cut by 8 bases, the J end by 0 bases, with 15 bases between. CDR3 residues: CASLKRDPSTDTQYF. CDR3 nucleotide sequence: TGTGCCAGCCTTAAAAGGGATCCTAGCACAGATACGCAGTATTTT.

The chain has TRBV3-1 and TRBJ1-1; possibly TRBD1 for D (5 bases). Germline-derived CDR1 and CDR2 are LGHDT and YNNKEL (reference sequence). V was cut by 1 base and J by 4 bases, with 13 bases left in between. The CDR3 totals 15 residues. The CDR3 is CASSQVRGSRTEAFF. CDR3 nucleotides: TGTGCCAGCAGCCAAGTAAGGGGTAGTCGCACTGAAGCTTTCTTT.

The sample holds a few counts of this clonotype. This chain joins TRBV20-1 and TRBJ2-1; D might be TRBD2 (5 bases). Trimming removed 1 base at V and 10 bases at J, with 14 bases between. This CDR3 spans 13 amino acids. Germline lookup yields CDR1 DFQATT and CDR2 SNEGSKA (reference sequence). This CDR3 reads CSARGTPLGEQFF. DNA for the CDR3: TGCAGTGCTAGAGGGACTCCCCTAGGGGAGCAGTTCTTC.

This clonotype was recorded a few times. The CDR3 coding sequence is TGCGCCAGCAGCACCGGGACAGGGGGAGATTCGGATACGCAGTATTTT. The encoded protein is CASSTGTGGDSDTQYF. The chain links TRBV5-1 to TRBJ2-3; 11 bases line up with TRBD1. This CDR3 has 16 amino acids. Per germline, CDR1 SGHRS and CDR2 YFSETQ. J was trimmed by 6 bases and V by 4 bases; bases with no gene match: 10.

This clonotype was detected a few times. This chain connects TRBV11-2 to TRBJ2-1, with 11 bases identical to TRBD2. J was trimmed by 3 bases and V by 7 bases; bases with no gene match: 14. Per the germline V gene, CDR1 is SGHAT and CDR2 is FQNNGV. The CDR3 spans 18 residues. The CDR3 coding sequence is TGTGCCAGCACGAGACTAGCGGGGCTCCCCTCCCACTACAATGAGCAGTTCTTC. This encodes CASTRLAGLPSHYNEQFF.

J is TRBJ1-6 and V is TRBV5-6; no reliable D call. In germline, CDR1 is SGHDT, CDR2 YYEEEE. The CDR3 runs 14 residues. The ends were cut back, 3 bases at V and 5 bases at J, with 9 bases in the middle. The CDR3 nucleotides read TGTGCCAGCAGCTCGCCTGGGAATAATTCACCCCTCCACTTT. It encodes CASSSPGNNSPLHF.

This clonotype came up a few times. The chain joins TRBV7-8 to TRBJ2-7, with TRBD2 identical over 16 bases. The CDR3 extends over 17 amino acids. Germline V gene lookup returns CDR1 SGHVS and CDR2 FQNEAQ. V lost 5 bases and J lost 4; bases outside the gene matches: 8. This chain's CDR3 is CASSPGTSGGAVYEQYF. DNA of the CDR3: TGTGCCAGCAGCCCAGGGACTAGCGGGGGGGCGGTTTACGAGCAGTACTTC.

V usage is TRBV19 and J usage is TRBJ2-1, with TRBD2 as a possible D gene (6 bases). V gave up 3 bases and J gave up 0 bases, with 12 bases separating them. Germline loops: CDR1 LNHDA, CDR2 SQIVND (reference sequence). The CDR3 length is 16 residues. CDR3 bases: TGTGCCAGTAGTATTCTTAGCGGTGGCTCCTACAATGAGCAGTTCTTC. Translation: CASSILSGGSYNEQFF. The whole variable domain, filled in from reference TRBV19 and TRBJ2-1, reads DGGITQSPKYLFRKEGQNVTLSCEQNLNHDAMYWYRQDPGQGLRLIYYSQIVNDFQKGDIAEGYSVSREKKESFPLTVTSAQKNPTAFYLCASSILSGGSYNEQFFGPGTRLTVL.

The genes are TRBV7-9 and TRBJ2-7; perhaps TRBD2 as D (6 bases). The CDR3 extends over 16 amino acids. Germline V CDR1 and CDR2: SEHNR, FQNEAQ (reference sequence). Between the trimmed V and J ends, which lost 1 base and 6 bases, there was a span of 19 bases. The CDR3 loop reads CASSLDYTSKGCEQYF. The CDR3 nucleotides are TGTGCCAGCAGCTTAGATTACACTAGCAAAGGTTGCGAGCAGTACTTC.

The chain recombines TRBV11-2 with TRBJ2-4; TRBD2 matches at 8 bases. Germline V gene lookup returns CDR1 SGHAT and CDR2 FQNNGV. The CDR3 has 18 amino acids. J gave up 1 base and V 1 base, and 9 bases lay outside the gene matches. The CDR3 sequence is CASSLAPLAGPAKNIQYF. The CDR3, as DNA: TGTGCCAGCAGCTTAGCTCCCCTAGCGGGCCCTGCCAAAAACATTCAGTACTTC.

This clonotype has a handful of counts. The V and J genes are TRBV5-1 and TRBJ2-3, with TRBD1 identical over 8 bases. Germline V gene lookup returns CDR1 SGHRS and CDR2 YFSETQ. The junction had 16 bases not matched to a gene; V was cut back by 4 bases and J by 3 bases. This CDR3 is built from 18 residues. The DNA of the CDR3 is TGCGCCAGCAGCCGCCCGGGCAAGGACAGGGTTGATACAGATACGCAGTATTTT. It specifies CASSRPGKDRVDTDTQYF. The entire variable domain, with the rest obtained from reference TRBV5-1 and TRBJ2-3, is as follows: KAGVTQTPRYLIKTRGQQVTLSCSPISGHRSVSWYQQTPGQGLQFLFEYFSETQRNKGNFPGRFSGRQFSNSRSEMNVSTLELGDSALYLCASSRPGKDRVDTDTQYFGPGTRLTVL.

The genes are TRBV29-1 and TRBJ1-5; D is uncertain. Germline CDR1 is SQVTM and CDR2 is ANQGSEA. CDR3 length: 12 residues. Here the CDR3 DNA reads TGCATCACATGGAGTTCTAATCAGCCCCAGCATTTT. Translation: CITWSSNQPQHF.

The table lists this clonotype with a few counts. This rearrangement joins TRBV9 to TRBJ1-1, with D possibly TRBD1 on 5 matching bases. Trimming took off 0 bases at V and 6 bases at J, with 9 bases between the two ends. The V gene's germline CDR1 is SGDLS and CDR2 YYNGEE. The CDR3 is 13 residues long. CDR3 DNA: TGTGCCAGCAGCGTAGGGCAGGGCCCTGAAGCTTTCTTT. Its translation is CASSVGQGPEAFF.

The chain recombines TRBV6-1 with TRBJ1-5; D is perhaps TRBD1 (5 bases). Deletions cut 2 bases from V and 3 bases from J, with 11 bases between. Germline V gene lookup returns CDR1 MNHNS and CDR2 SASEGT. The CDR3 sequence is 15 residues long. CDR3 protein: CASSELAGTNQPQHF. The CDR3 DNA sequence: TGTGCCAGCAGTGAATTGGCAGGGACCAATCAGCCCCAGCATTTT.

This clonotype was detected many times. V is TRBV20-1 and J is TRBJ1-2; TRBD1 agrees at 8 bases. Trimming cost V 5 bases and J 0 bases; bases outside gene matches: 8. Germline loops: CDR1 DFQATT, CDR2 SNEGSKA (reference sequence). The CDR3 runs to 15 residues. Written as DNA, the CDR3 is TGCAGTGCTTCAGGGGGCGCGATCGCTAACTATGGCTACACCTTC. This encodes CSASGGAIANYGYTF.

This clonotype was detected once. As DNA, the CDR3 is TGTGCCAGCAGCTCCGTACTAGCGGGTCCATACACAGATACGCAGTATTTT. Translating gives CASSSVLAGPYTDTQYF. This chain links TRBV7-9 with TRBJ2-3, with 9 bases lining up with TRBD2. CDR1 SEHNR and CDR2 FQNEAQ come from the germline V gene (reference sequence). The CDR3 extends over 17 amino acids. The junction had 10 bases not matched to a gene; V was cut back by 4 bases and J by 2 bases.

A few counts support this clonotype. The chain combines TRBV7-6 with TRBJ2-4; D gene unclear. In germline, CDR1 is SGHVS, CDR2 FNYEAQ. CDR3 length: 13 amino acids. The ends were cut back, 1 base at V and 4 bases at J, with 5 bases in the middle. CDR3 nucleotides: TGTGCCAGCAGCTTAGATCAGAAAAACATTCAGTACTTC. Protein product: CASSLDQKNIQYF.

Only one count was recorded for this clonotype. This chain links TRBV19 with TRBJ1-2, with a tentative D call TRBD1 (5 bases). CDR1 is LNHDA and CDR2 is SQIVND in the germline V gene (reference sequence). V was trimmed by 3 bases and J by 4 bases, leaving 12 bases between them. The CDR3 loop spans 14 amino acids. The CDR3 reads CASSIQPGTYGYTF. In nucleotides, the CDR3 is TGTGCCAGTAGTATCCAGCCGGGGACCTATGGCTACACCTTC.

This chain links TRBV7-8 with TRBJ1-1; no firm D call. The CDR3 runs 13 residues. Germline-derived CDR1 and CDR2 are SGHVS and FQNEAQ. Trimming removed 5 bases at V and 2 bases at J, with 9 bases between. The CDR3 here is CASSKLKNTEAFF. The DNA for the CDR3 is TGTGCCAGCAGCAAATTGAAAAACACTGAAGCTTTCTTT.

The rearrangement uses TRBV6-6 and TRBJ1-2; tentatively, D is TRBD1 (5 bases). Germline V gene lookup returns CDR1 MNHNY and CDR2 SVGAGI (reference sequence). Trimming stripped 11 bases from V and 3 bases from J, with 16 bases between. The CDR3 has 13 residues. In nucleotides, the CDR3 is TGTGCCGGTTCAGGGTCCCCGGACTATGGCTACACCTTC. It specifies CAGSGSPDYGYTF.

This clonotype was counted between two and nine times. V and J are TRBV5-4 and TRBJ2-3; D unresolved. CDR1 SGHNT and CDR2 YYREEE come from the germline V gene (reference sequence). The ends were cut back, 4 bases at V and 3 bases at J, with 18 bases in the middle. This CDR3 spans 16 amino acids. The CDR3 sequence: CASSPYGSFRTDTQYF. CDR3 DNA: TGTGCCAGCAGCCCGTACGGATCATTTAGGACAGATACGCAGTATTTT.

The chain is built from TRBV3-1 and TRBJ2-7; TRBD2 agrees at 9 bases. The CDR3 spans 17 residues. Per the germline V gene, CDR1 is LGHDT and CDR2 is YNNKEL (reference sequence). Trimming removed 4 bases from V and 2 bases from J; junction bases left unmatched: 12. In DNA, the CDR3 is TGTGCCAGCAGCCCCTATCGGCTAGCGGGAACTCCCTACGAGCAGTACTTC. Its protein product is CASSPYRLAGTPYEQYF.